This entry describes one TCR beta chain. This sequence may be a read error, since a much larger clone differs from it by one base. The template was RNA from unsorted bulk tissue. The normal lung tissue was taken more than 3 cm from the tumor edge. These data belong to a study of tumor and adjacent non-tumor tissue in lung cancer. Germline V gene data show CDR1 as MGHRA and CDR2 as YSYEKL. This CDR3 spans 15 amino acids. Three rounds of nested PCR, following a modified ARM-PCR protocol, produced the TCRbeta library. TCRdb recomputed calls from the multiplex PCR reads with MiXCR, one row per CDR3 protein. Of around 100,000 distinct CDR3 sequences listed, about 60% are singletons.

J is TRBJ1-2 and V is TRBV4-1; 7 nucleotides align to TRBD1. This receptor was taken from a man aged 25 to 45 with non-small cell lung cancer. Specimen: distant non-tumor lung tissue. CDR3 coding DNA: TGCACCAGCAGCCAAGTTAGGGGGCAGTCGTATGGCTACACCTTC. This sequence encodes CTSSQVRGQSYGYTF.